This T cell receptor (beta chain) was found in a study of cytotoxic CD8 clonotypes in ibrutinib-treated CLL. As for the study in general: Among patients, around 25 responded partially and 2 completely; 14 then stayed remitted and some 12 progressed after median roughly 68 months. Broader study findings: In comparison with age-matched healthy donors, baseline clonality was higher and tracked circulating CD8+ T-cell counts.

A remark on this clone: Its target is unknown.

A 1 in 200,000 to 1 in 1 million T cell depth was the sequencing target. Sequencing was performed with immunoSEQ multiplex PCR; in TCRdb, only in-frame clones are kept and a portion is missing. Among around 310,000 clones, 80% were seen once, and the ten largest hold 5.5% to 8%. Germline trimming cut 1 base from V and 2 bases from J; bases unmatched to any gene: 12. Germline V gene sequence: CDR1 SGHDN, CDR2 FVKESK. The CDR3 covers 18 residues. This sequence joins TRBV14 and TRBJ2-7; the match to TRBD2 covers 9 bases. Here the sequenced sample was PBMCs, taken before ibrutinib treatment. This TCR was sampled from a human donor with chronic lymphocytic leukemia. The CDR3 DNA sequence: TGTGCCAGCAGCCAAGTCGGGGGGTCTCTAGCGGGAACCTACGAGCAGTACTTC. This encodes CASSQVGGSLAGTYEQYF.